Listed here is a single T cell receptor (beta chain). Its antigen is not identified. Once cultured for approximately ten days, the cells underwent separation to obtain CD4+ T cells. This entry belongs to a study of vaccination effects on CD4 cells after COVID-19. Study overall: In the ViraFEST assay, antigen-specific CD4+ clonotypes were identified by expansion after peptide-pool stimulation. Peptides at 8.5 to 10 ug/ml and IL-2 at 10 IU/ml were added to roughly 2 million PBMC per well. Each person got two doses of an mRNA SARS-CoV-2 vaccine, BNT162b2 or mRNA-1273. Whole-study findings and limits: Vaccine- and infection-induced clones showed marked clonal contraction late following vaccination.

Trimming at V came to 3 bases and at J to 4 bases, leaving 5 bases not matched to a gene. This CDR3 is built from 14 residues. CDR1 and CDR2 from the germline V gene are MGHDK and SYGVNS. This table comes from immunoSEQ multiplex PCR, and its TCRdb copy is limited to in-frame clones, with some not included. The sample includes around 60,000 clones, 60% to 85% of them seen just once. V and J are TRBV25-1 and TRBJ1-2; 7 bases fit TRBD1. The sequences come from CD4+ T cells from PBMCs cultured without peptide, collected before COVID-19 vaccination. The TCR originated in a human donor who received a COVID-19 vaccine. For the CDR3, the DNA is TGTGCCAGCAGTGACGCCAGGGGGTTCTATGGCTACACCTTC. Amino acids: CASSDARGFYGYTF.